What follows describes a single T cell receptor beta chain. Use of 60 Vbeta and 13 Jbeta primers characterized the PCR. Clones were read by immunoSEQ multiplex PCR, and TCRdb kept only the in-frame ones, dropping some. The data hold about 200,000 clones, with about 76% observed a single time. These data are taken from a study of cytomegalovirus exposure and HLA in healthy donors. The length of the CDR3 is 15 residues. CDR1 is SNHLY and CDR2 is FYNNEI in the germline V gene. Trimming at V came to 7 bases and at J to 0 bases, leaving 2 bases not matched to a gene. The chain uses TRBV2 and TRBJ2-3, with 12 bases aligning to TRBD2. The material sequenced was PBMCs. The TCR comes from a male donor in good health and CMV-seropositive. The CDR3 loop reads CASKGLAGSTDTQYF. The CDR3 DNA is TGTGCCAGCAAGGGACTAGCGGGCAGCACAGATACGCAGTATTTT.